Listed here are 12 T cell receptor beta chains from one sample, sequenced in a study of blood T cell repertoires in COVID-19. Libraries were prepared by immunoSEQ multiplex PCR; TCRdb keeps only in-frame clonotypes and omits some of them. The data contain under 450,000 clones, approximately 86% of them singletons. Material for sequencing was peripheral blood. These receptors were collected from an older woman with COVID-19, enrolled during active disease.

The chain uses TRBV20-1 and TRBJ1-3; TRBD1 matches at 7 bases. V shed 3 bases and J 3 bases; nucleotides not matched to a gene: 5. The CDR3 has 14 residues. The germline CDR1 and CDR2 sequences are DFQATT and SNEGSKA (reference sequence). The CDR3 here is CSASETGNGNTIYF. In nucleotides, the CDR3 is TGCAGTGCTAGTGAGACAGGGAATGGAAACACCATATATTTT.

V is TRBV4-2 and J is TRBJ2-7, with 7 bases aligning to TRBD1. The germline gives CDR1 LGHNA, CDR2 YNFKEQ. The CDR3 covers 16 residues. Unmatched junction bases numbered 9, after V lost 1 base and J lost 3 bases. The CDR3 region has the DNA TGTGCCAGCAGCCAAGGGGGACAGACAGTATTCTACGAGCAGTACTTC. Encoded protein: CASSQGGQTVFYEQYF.

The V and J genes are TRBV7-2 and TRBJ1-5; TRBD1 matches at 9 bases. V gave up 5 bases and J gave up 0 bases; unmatched junction bases: 14. The CDR3 runs to 19 residues. Germline CDR1 is SGHTA and CDR2 is FQGNSA. The CDR3 protein is CASSLGQGWGRYSNQPQHF. In nucleotides, the CDR3 is TGTGCCAGCAGCCTGGGACAGGGTTGGGGGAGGTATAGCAATCAGCCCCAGCATTTT.

J is TRBJ1-1 and V is TRBV18, with D hard to call. V was pared by 3 bases and J by 1 base, with 12 bases between. The CDR3 extends over 15 amino acids. In germline, CDR1 is KGHSH, CDR2 LQKENI. The CDR3 DNA sequence: TGTGCCAGCTCACCCCCCGGCGGAGCGAACACTGAAGCTTTCTTT. It yields the protein CASSPPGGANTEAFF.

As for this clone: The identical CDR3 is also encoded by other nucleotide sequences in the sample. The chain links TRBV6-5 to TRBJ1-2, with TRBD1 matching over 7 bases. Germline-derived CDR1 and CDR2 are MNHEY and SVGAGI. The CDR3 runs 13 residues. After removal of 6 bases from V and 3 bases from J, the junction contained 4 bases not matched to a gene. The CDR3 protein is CASSPTGDYGYTF. The CDR3 nucleotides are TGTGCCAGCAGCCCAACAGGGGACTATGGCTACACCTTC.

The chain carries TRBV3-1 (or the pseudogene TRBV3-2) and TRBJ2-2; possible D gene TRBD2, 5 bases. V was clipped by 1 base and J by 6 bases, with 9 bases between them. The CDR3 is 14 residues long. Germline V lookup: CDR1 LGHDT, CDR2 YNNKEL (reference sequence). The CDR3 loop is CASSQGAGPGELFF. CDR3 DNA sequence: TGTGCCAGCAGCCAAGGGGCGGGTCCCGGGGAGCTGTTTTTT.

This chain links TRBV5-4 with TRBJ2-1; D perhaps matches TRBD2 (5 bases). Germline V gives CDR1 SGHNT, CDR2 YYREEE (reference sequence). The CDR3 covers 14 residues. V was cut by 0 bases and J by 4 bases, with 8 bases left in between. DNA for the CDR3: TGTGCCAGCAGCTTGGGACGGGGTTACAATGAGCAGTTCTTC. It specifies CASSLGRGYNEQFF.

V usage is TRBV11-2 and J usage is TRBJ2-1; D gene ambiguous. V shed 5 bases and J shed 9 bases, with 8 bases lying between them. Germline values: CDR1 SGHAT, CDR2 FQNNGV. The CDR3 is 11 amino acids. The CDR3 reads CASSPQVEQFF. The CDR3 bases are TGTGCCAGCAGCCCCCAGGTTGAGCAGTTCTTC.

This chain connects TRBV28 to TRBJ2-3; TRBD1 agrees at 10 bases. The CDR3 loop spans 15 amino acids. V trimming: 6 bases; J trimming: 9 bases; junction bases outside the gene matches: 12. Germline lookup yields CDR1 MDHEN and CDR2 SYDVKM. The CDR3 loop reads CASSLAGTGERTQYF. The CDR3 DNA is TGTGCCAGCAGCCTAGCCGGGACAGGGGAGAGAACGCAGTATTTT.

The rearrangement uses TRBV6-6 and TRBJ2-2; 7 bases agree with TRBD2. The germline CDR1 and CDR2 sequences are MNHNY and SVGAGI (reference sequence). The V segment lost 3 bases and the J segment 3 bases; nucleotides outside the gene matches: 1. This CDR3 region has 14 residues. DNA for the CDR3: TGTGCCAGCAGTTATCGGGGGGACACCGGGGAGCTGTTTTTT. It codes for CASSYRGDTGELFF.

This clone was detected only once. The chain uses TRBV29-1 and TRBJ2-1; TRBD2 matches 7 bases. Germline CDR1 SQVTM, CDR2 ANQGSEA. The CDR3 covers 13 residues. J gave up 9 bases and V 7 bases, and 12 bases lay outside the gene matches. CDR3 sequence: CSASGGGEGEQFF. The CDR3 coding sequence is TGCAGCGCCTCGGGAGGTGGGGAGGGTGAGCAGTTCTTC.

The CDR3 DNA follows: TGTGCCAGCAGTCTCCAGGGGACCTACACAGATACGCAGTATTTT. As protein: CASSLQGTYTDTQYF. The chain uses TRBV2 and TRBJ2-3; maybe TRBD1 (6 bases). In germline, CDR1 is SNHLY, CDR2 FYNNEI. The V and J ends lost 5 bases and 2 bases respectively, with 14 bases between them. This CDR3 contains 15 residues.